The present T cell receptor (beta chain) was sequenced within a study of tumor and adjacent non-tumor tissue in lung cancer. Study-wide results and caveats: Tumor tissue had significantly higher TCR diversity than normal lung.

RNA was extracted from bulk tissue without any cell sorting. The normal lung tissue was taken more than 3 cm from the tumor edge. Newly diagnosed lung cancer patients had thoracic surgery in China, August–late 2014, without prior chemotherapy. This clonotype was found once. Its antigen is currently unknown. Being one base from a much bigger clone, this may be a read error. A modified ARM-PCR protocol with three rounds of nested PCR amplified TCRbeta. TCRdb used MiXCR to reprocess the multiplex PCR reads, holding one entry per CDR3 protein. The table includes over 35,000 distinct CDR3 sequences, roughly 60% detected once. CDR3 length equals 13 residues. Germline values: CDR1 DFQATT, CDR2 SNEGSKA (reference sequence). The V gene lost 6 bases and the J gene lost 4 bases, with 10 bases spanning the gap.

V is TRBV20-1 and J is TRBJ1-6, with D possibly TRBD1 on 5 matching bases. The TCR originated in a man aged 50 to 59 with non-small cell lung cancer. Sequencing input: distant non-tumor lung tissue. CDR3 coding DNA: TGCAGTGCCCCGACAGCGTATAATTCACCCCTCCACTTT. Translation: CSAPTAYNSPLHF.